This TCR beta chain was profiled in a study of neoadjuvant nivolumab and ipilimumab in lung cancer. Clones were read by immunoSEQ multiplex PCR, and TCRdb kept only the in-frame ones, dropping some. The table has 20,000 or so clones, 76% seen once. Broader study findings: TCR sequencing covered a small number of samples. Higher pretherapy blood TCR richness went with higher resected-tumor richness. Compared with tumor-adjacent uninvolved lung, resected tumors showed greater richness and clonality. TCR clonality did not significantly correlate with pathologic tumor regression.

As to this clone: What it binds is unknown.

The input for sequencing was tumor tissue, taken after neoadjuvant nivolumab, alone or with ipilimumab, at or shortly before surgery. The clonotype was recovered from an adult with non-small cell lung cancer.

In DNA form, the CDR3 reads TGTGCCAGCAGCCCCAGGGTACTTGGGGCCAACGTCCTGACTTTC. Translation: CASSPRVLGANVLTF. V is TRBV11-2 and J is TRBJ2-6; weak D call: TRBD1 (5 bases). V was cut by 5 bases and J by 3 bases, with 11 bases left in between. Per the germline V gene, CDR1 is SGHAT and CDR2 is FQNNGV. This CDR3 is 15 amino acids long.